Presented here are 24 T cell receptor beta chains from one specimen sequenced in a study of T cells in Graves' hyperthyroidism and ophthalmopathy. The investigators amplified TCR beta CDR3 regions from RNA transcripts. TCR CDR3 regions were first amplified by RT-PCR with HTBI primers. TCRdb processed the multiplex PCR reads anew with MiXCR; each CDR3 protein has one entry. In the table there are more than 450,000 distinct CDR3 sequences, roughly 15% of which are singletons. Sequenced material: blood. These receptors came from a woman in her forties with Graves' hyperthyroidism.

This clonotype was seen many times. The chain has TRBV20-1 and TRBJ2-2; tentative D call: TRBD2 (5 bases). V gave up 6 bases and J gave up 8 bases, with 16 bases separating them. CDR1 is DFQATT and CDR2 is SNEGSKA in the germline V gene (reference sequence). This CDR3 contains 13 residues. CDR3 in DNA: TGCAGTGCCCTCTCCCCACTAGTGGGGGAGCTGTTTTTT. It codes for CSALSPLVGELFF.

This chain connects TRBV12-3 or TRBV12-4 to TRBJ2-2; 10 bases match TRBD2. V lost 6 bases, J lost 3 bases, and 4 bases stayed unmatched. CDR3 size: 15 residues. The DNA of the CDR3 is TGTGCCAGCAGAGACGGACTAGCGGACACCGGGGAGCTGTTTTTT. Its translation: CASRDGLADTGELFF.

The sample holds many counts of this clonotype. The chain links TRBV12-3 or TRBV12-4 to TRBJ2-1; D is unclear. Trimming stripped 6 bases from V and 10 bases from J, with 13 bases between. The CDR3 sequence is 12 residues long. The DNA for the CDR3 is TGTGCCAGCAGCAACATAGCTTACGAGCAGTTCTTC. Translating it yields CASSNIAYEQFF.

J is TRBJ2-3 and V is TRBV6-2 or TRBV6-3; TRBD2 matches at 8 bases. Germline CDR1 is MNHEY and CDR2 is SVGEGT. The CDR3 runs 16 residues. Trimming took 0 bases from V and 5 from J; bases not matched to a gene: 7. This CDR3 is CASSYSIAGHLDTQYF. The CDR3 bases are TGTGCCAGCAGTTACTCGATAGCGGGGCATTTAGATACGCAGTATTTT.

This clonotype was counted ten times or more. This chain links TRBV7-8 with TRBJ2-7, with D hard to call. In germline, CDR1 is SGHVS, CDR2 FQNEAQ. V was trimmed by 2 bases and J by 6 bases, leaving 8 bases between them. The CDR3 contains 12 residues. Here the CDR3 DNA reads TGTGCCAGCAGCTTAATAGTTGGCGAGCAGTACTTC. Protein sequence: CASSLIVGEQYF. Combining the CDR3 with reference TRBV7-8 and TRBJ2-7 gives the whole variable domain GAGVSQSPRYKVAKRGQDVALRCDPISGHVSLFWYQQALGQGPEFLTYFQNEAQLDKSGLPSDRFFAERPEGSVSTLKIQRTQQEDSAVYLCASSLIVGEQYFGPGTRLTVT.

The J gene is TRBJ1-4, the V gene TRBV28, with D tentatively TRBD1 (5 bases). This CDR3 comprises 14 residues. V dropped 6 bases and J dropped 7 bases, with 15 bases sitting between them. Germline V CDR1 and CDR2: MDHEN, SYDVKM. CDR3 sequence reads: CASSSGREGEKLFF. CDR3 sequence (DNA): TGTGCCAGCAGCTCGGGACGGGAAGGTGAAAAACTGTTTTTT. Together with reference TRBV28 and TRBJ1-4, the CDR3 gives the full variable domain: DVKVTQSSRYLVKRTGEKVFLECVQDMDHENMFWYRQDPGLGLRLIYFSYDVKMKEKGDIPEGYSVSREKKERFSLILESASTNQTSMYLCASSSGREGEKLFFGSGTQLSVL.

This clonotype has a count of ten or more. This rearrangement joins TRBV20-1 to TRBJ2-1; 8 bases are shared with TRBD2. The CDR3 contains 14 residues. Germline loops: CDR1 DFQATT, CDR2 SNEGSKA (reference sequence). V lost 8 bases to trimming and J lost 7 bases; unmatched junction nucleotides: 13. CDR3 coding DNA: TGCAGTTACCCCACCGGGAGGGCCCAGAATGAGCAGTTCTTC. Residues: CSYPTGRAQNEQFF.

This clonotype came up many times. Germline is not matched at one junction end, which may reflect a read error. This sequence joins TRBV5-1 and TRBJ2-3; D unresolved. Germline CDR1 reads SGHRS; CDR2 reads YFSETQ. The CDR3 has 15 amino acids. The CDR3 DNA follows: TGTGCCAGCAGCTTAGAAGGGTGGGGCACAGATACGCAGTATTTT. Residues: CASSLEGWGTDTQYF.

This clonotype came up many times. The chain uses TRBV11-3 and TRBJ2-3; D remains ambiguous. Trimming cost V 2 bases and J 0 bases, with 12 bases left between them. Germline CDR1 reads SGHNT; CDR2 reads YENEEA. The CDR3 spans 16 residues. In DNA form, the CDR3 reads TGTGCCAGCAGCTTATTGTATGGGCATAGCACAGATACGCAGTATTTT. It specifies CASSLLYGHSTDTQYF.

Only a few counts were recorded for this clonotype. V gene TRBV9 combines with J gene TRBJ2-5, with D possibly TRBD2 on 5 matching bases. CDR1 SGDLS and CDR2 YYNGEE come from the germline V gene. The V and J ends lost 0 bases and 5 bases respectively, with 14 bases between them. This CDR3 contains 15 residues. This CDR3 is CASSVGTADGETQYF. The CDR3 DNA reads TGTGCCAGCAGCGTAGGGACTGCGGATGGGGAGACCCAGTACTTC.

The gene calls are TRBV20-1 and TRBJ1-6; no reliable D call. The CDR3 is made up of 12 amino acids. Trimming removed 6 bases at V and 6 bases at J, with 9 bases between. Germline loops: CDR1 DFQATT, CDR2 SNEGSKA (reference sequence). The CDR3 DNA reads TGCAGTGCCCCCGGGAGTAATTCACCCCTCCACTTT. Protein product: CSAPGSNSPLHF.

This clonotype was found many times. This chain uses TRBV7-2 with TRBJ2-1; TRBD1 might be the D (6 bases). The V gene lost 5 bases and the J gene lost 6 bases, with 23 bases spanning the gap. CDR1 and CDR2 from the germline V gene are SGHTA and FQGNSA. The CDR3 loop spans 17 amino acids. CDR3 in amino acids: CASSPLVSTGSGNEQFF. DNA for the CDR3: TGTGCCAGCAGCCCCCTAGTTTCTACAGGGTCGGGCAATGAGCAGTTCTTC.

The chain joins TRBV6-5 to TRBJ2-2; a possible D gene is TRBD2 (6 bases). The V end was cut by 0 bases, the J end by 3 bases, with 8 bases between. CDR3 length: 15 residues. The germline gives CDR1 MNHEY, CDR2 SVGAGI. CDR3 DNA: TGTGCCAGCAGTTACTCGACGGGGGACACCGGGGAGCTGTTTTTT. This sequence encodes CASSYSTGDTGELFF.

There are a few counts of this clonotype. The CDR3 sequence: CSVVAGTSSGNTIYF. CDR3 DNA sequence: TGCAGCGTTGTGGCAGGTACGAGCTCTGGAAACACCATATATTTT. The V gene is TRBV29-1, the J gene TRBJ1-3, with no clear D. V lost 4 bases, J lost 0 bases, and 13 bases lay in between. CDR3 size: 15 residues. Germline V gene lookup returns CDR1 SQVTM and CDR2 ANQGSEA.

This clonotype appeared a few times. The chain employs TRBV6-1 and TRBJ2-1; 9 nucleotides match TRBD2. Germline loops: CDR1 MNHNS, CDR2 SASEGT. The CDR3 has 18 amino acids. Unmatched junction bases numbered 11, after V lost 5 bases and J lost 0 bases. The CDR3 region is CASSPPLGREGSYNEQFF. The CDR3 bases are TGTGCCAGCAGTCCCCCCTTGGGGCGGGAGGGCTCCTACAATGAGCAGTTCTTC.

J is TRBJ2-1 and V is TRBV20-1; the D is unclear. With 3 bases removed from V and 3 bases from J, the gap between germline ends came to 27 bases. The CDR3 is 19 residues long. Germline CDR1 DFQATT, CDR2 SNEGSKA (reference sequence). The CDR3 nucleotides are TGCAGTGCTAGGCCGCGCAGTTTGCGGTCGAAAGGGAACTACAATGAGCAGTTCTTC. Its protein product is CSARPRSLRSKGNYNEQFF.

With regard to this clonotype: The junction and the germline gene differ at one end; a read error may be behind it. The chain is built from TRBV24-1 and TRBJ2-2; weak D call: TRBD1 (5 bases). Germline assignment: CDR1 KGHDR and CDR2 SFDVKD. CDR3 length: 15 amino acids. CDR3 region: CATSDPTANTEELFF. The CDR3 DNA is TGTGCCACCAGTGATCCGACAGCGAACACCGAGGAGCTGTTTTTT.

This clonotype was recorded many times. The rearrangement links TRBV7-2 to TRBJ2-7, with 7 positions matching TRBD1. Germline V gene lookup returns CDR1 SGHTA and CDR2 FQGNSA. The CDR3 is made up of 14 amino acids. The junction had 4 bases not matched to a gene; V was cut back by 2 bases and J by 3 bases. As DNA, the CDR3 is TGTGCCAGCAGCTTATCCCCAGGGGGCTACGAGCAGTACTTC. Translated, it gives CASSLSPGGYEQYF.

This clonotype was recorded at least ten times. The chain's CDR3 is CASSPDRISTDTQYF. The CDR3 DNA reads TGTGCCAGCAGCCCGGACAGGATTAGCACAGATACGCAGTATTTT. The chain employs TRBV27 and TRBJ2-3; 7 bases match TRBD1. V lost 6 bases, J lost 0 bases, and 6 bases stayed unmatched. Germline V gives CDR1 MNHEY, CDR2 SMNVEV (reference sequence). The CDR3 runs 15 residues.

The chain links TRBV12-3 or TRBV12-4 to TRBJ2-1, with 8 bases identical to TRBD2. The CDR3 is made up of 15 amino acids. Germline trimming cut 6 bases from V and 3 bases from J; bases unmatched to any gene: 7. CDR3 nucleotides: TGTGCCAGCAGCTGGAGCGGGAGTGGCTACAATGAGCAGTTCTTC. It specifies CASSWSGSGYNEQFF.

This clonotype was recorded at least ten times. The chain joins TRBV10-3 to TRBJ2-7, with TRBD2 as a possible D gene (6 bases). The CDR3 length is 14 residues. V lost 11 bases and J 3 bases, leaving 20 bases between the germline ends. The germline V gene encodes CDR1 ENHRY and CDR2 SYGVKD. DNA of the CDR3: TGTGCCGTCGCAGGCCTCTCGGGACTCTACGAGCAGTACTTC. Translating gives CAVAGLSGLYEQYF.

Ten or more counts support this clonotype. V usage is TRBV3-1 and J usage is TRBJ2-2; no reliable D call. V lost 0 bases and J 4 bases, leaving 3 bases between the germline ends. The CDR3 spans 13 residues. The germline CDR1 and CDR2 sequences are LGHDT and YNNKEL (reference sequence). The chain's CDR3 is CASSQEFTGELFF. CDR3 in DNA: TGTGCCAGCAGCCAAGAGTTCACCGGGGAGCTGTTTTTT.

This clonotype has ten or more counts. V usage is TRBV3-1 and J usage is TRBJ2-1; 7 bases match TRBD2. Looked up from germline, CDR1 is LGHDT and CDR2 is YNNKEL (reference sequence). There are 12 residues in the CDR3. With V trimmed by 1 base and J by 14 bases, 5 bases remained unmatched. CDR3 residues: CASSQGPGGEFF. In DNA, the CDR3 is TGTGCCAGCAGCCAAGGTCCGGGAGGAGAGTTCTTC.

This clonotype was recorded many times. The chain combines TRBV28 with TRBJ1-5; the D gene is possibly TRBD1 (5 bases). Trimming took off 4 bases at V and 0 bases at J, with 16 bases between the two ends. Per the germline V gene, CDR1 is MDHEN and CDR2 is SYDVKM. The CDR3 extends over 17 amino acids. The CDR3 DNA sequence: TGTGCCAGCAGTTCCATCTACGGACAAAATAGCAATCAGCCCCAGCATTTT. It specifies CASSSIYGQNSNQPQHF.